The 31 T cell receptor beta chains given below trace back to one sample, sequenced in a study of neoadjuvant anti-PD-1 for oral cavity cancer. Profiling relied on immunoSEQ multiplex PCR, and the TCRdb table lists in-frame clones only, not all of them. The table shows roughly 5,800 clones, with about 60% occurring only once. Indicated time point: after neoadjuvant nivolumab, at surgical resection. Sample: tumor tissue, taken after nivolumab (anti-PD-1) treatment. The receptor set was obtained from a person aged 40 to 85 with oral cavity squamous cell carcinoma.

This chain joins TRBV9 and TRBJ2-1, with 15 bases matching TRBD2. V was clipped by 3 bases and J by 5 bases; unmatched bases: 3. The CDR3 is 16 amino acids. Looked up from germline, CDR1 is SGDLS and CDR2 is YYNGEE. The CDR3 DNA reads TGTGCCAGCAGCGGAGGACTAGCGGGGGGGCACAATGAGCAGTTCTTC. It is translated as CASSGGLAGGHNEQFF.

This chain links TRBV5-4 with TRBJ2-5; D call uncertain. The CDR3 spans 15 residues. CDR1 is SGHNT, CDR2 YYREEE, per germline (reference sequence). With 0 bases removed from V and 1 base from J, the gap between germline ends came to 10 bases. CDR3 sequence (DNA): TGTGCCAGCAGCTTGGAAGGGTGGGGCCAAGAGACCCAGTACTTC. This codes for CASSLEGWGQETQYF.

The gene calls are TRBV5-4 and TRBJ1-2; perhaps TRBD1 as D (5 bases). Trimming took 0 bases from V and 4 from J, leaving 10 bases between them. The CDR3 totals 14 residues. CDR1 and CDR2 (germline): SGHNT, YYREEE (reference sequence). The DNA for the CDR3 is TGTGCCAGCAGCTTGGTTGGGGGTGGCTATGGCTACACCTTC. Translation gives CASSLVGGGYGYTF.

The gene calls are TRBV5-1 and TRBJ2-7, with TRBD1 identical over 7 bases. Germline V gene lookup returns CDR1 SGHRS and CDR2 YFSETQ. J lost 5 bases, V lost 4 bases, and 12 bases had no gene match. This CDR3 is built from 15 residues. In DNA form, the CDR3 reads TGCGCCAGCAGCCCCGGGGACAGTCCAAAGGACGAGCAGTACTTC. Translated: CASSPGDSPKDEQYF.

The chain joins TRBV29-1 to TRBJ2-3; D is unresolved. V shed 1 base and J shed 4 bases, with 0 bases lying between them. The germline V gene encodes CDR1 SQVTM and CDR2 ANQGSEA. The CDR3 loop spans 10 amino acids. The CDR3 region is CSVEADTQYF. Written as DNA, the CDR3 is TGCAGCGTTGAAGCAGATACGCAGTATTTT.

The chain recombines TRBV11-2 with TRBJ1-1; D not certain. This CDR3 spans 13 amino acids. V was pared by 0 bases and J by 0 bases, with 2 bases between. CDR1 and CDR2 from the germline V gene are SGHAT and FQNNGV. The CDR3 coding sequence is TGTGCCAGCAGCTTAGAATTGAACACTGAAGCTTTCTTT. It encodes CASSLELNTEAFF. The whole variable domain, filled in from reference TRBV11-2 and TRBJ1-1, reads EAGVAQSPRYKIIEKRQSVAFWCNPISGHATLYWYQQILGQGPKLLIQFQNNGVVDDSQLPKDRFSAERLKGVDSTLKIQPAKLEDSAVYLCASSLELNTEAFFGQGTRLTVV.

The J gene is TRBJ2-7, the V gene TRBV21-1. TRBV21-1 is a listed pseudogene. The CDR3 is 10 residues long. The CDR3 loop reads CASSMNEQYF. The DNA for the CDR3 is TGTGCCAGCAGCATGAACGAGCAGTACTTC.

V and J are TRBV7-8 and TRBJ2-7; D might be TRBD1 (5 bases). The CDR3 is 15 amino acids. Between the trimmed V and J ends, which lost 5 bases and 3 bases, there was a span of 17 bases. Germline lookup yields CDR1 SGHVS and CDR2 FQNEAQ. The DNA for the CDR3 is TGTGCCAGCAGCCCAAGTCCAGGGCAACTCTACGAGCAGTACTTC. Translating it yields CASSPSPGQLYEQYF.

This clone was counted once. The rearrangement joins TRBV6-9 to TRBJ1-1; D not resolved. V was trimmed by 6 bases and J by 0 bases, leaving 2 bases between them. This CDR3 has 11 residues. Germline V gene data show CDR1 as MNHGY and CDR2 as SVAAGI. Written as DNA, the CDR3 is TGTGCCAGCAGGCTGAACACTGAAGCTTTCTTT. This encodes CASRLNTEAFF.

The rearrangement uses TRBV19 and TRBJ1-1, with 9 bases identical to TRBD1. Trimming at V came to 6 bases and at J to 1 base, leaving 3 bases not matched to a gene. CDR1 and CDR2 (germline): LNHDA, SQIVND (reference sequence). CDR3 size: 14 residues. The CDR3 DNA reads as TGTGCCAGTAGCCGGACAGGGGAGAACACTGAAGCTTTCTTT. It codes for CASSRTGENTEAFF.

The chain links TRBV7-6 to TRBJ2-2; 10 bases are shared with TRBD2. This CDR3 has 15 residues. Trimming took 5 bases from V and 5 from J; bases not matched to a gene: 5. Germline assignment: CDR1 SGHVS and CDR2 FNYEAQ. CDR3 in DNA: TGTGCCAGCAGCCTCTGGACTAGCGGTACCGGGGAGCTGTTTTTT. Its protein is CASSLWTSGTGELFF.

This clone was observed a single time. V is TRBV7-6 and J is TRBJ2-2; 8 positions agree with TRBD2. CDR3 length equals 16 residues. J lost 6 bases, V lost 2 bases, and 8 bases had no gene match. In germline, CDR1 is SGHVS, CDR2 FNYEAQ. This chain's CDR3 is CASSLLSSGGAGELFF. The DNA of the CDR3 is TGTGCCAGCAGCTTACTCTCCTCCGGGGGGGCCGGGGAGCTGTTTTTT.

The gene calls are TRBV23-1 and TRBJ2-3, with D uncertain. TRBV23-1 qualifies as an ORF whose function is uncertain. The CDR3 contains 17 residues. V lost 3 bases and J 3 bases, leaving 19 bases between the germline ends. The CDR3 protein is CASSHRAWPETTDTQYF. In DNA, the CDR3 is TGCGCCAGCAGTCATAGGGCCTGGCCAGAGACGACAGATACGCAGTATTTT.

This chain joins TRBV21-1 and TRBJ2-7; TRBD2, as called in the table, went unchecked against the DNA. TRBV21-1 corresponds to a pseudogene. The CDR3 consists of 17 residues. This chain's CDR3 is CASSKGSLAGDRYEQYF. The CDR3 coding sequence is TGTGCCAGCAGCAAAGGATCACTAGCGGGAGATAGGTACGAGCAGTACTTC.

This clone occurred a few times. The rearrangement uses TRBV4-1 and TRBJ1-3; D is unresolved. Germline CDR1 MGHRA, CDR2 YSYEKL. The CDR3 runs to 17 residues. V lost 4 bases to trimming and J lost 9 bases, with 25 bases between them. CDR3 coding DNA: TGCGCCAGCAGCCCGGACCCGGCACAGCCGAAAATTACCACCATATATTTT. Its translation is CASSPDPAQPKITTIYF.

The genes are TRBV21-1 and TRBJ1-6. TRBV21-1 represents a pseudogene. This CDR3 has 16 residues. CDR3 coding DNA: TGTGCCAGCAGCGGGAGGGACAGCTCCTATAATTCACCCCTCCACTTT. Translation: CASSGRDSSYNSPLHF.

This CDR3 is CSVEWAPGYGYTF. DNA for the CDR3: TGCAGCGTTGAATGGGCCCCAGGCTATGGCTACACCTTC. The rearrangement joins TRBV29-1 to TRBJ1-2, with D uncertain. Germline V gene data show CDR1 as SQVTM and CDR2 as ANQGSEA. This CDR3 is built from 13 residues. V was clipped by 2 bases and J by 4 bases, with 11 bases between them.

The count of this clone is one. The chain links TRBV7-6 to TRBJ2-3, with 8 nucleotides matching TRBD2. The CDR3 has 13 amino acids. J lost 6 bases, V lost 5 bases, and 4 bases had no gene match. Germline V gene lookup returns CDR1 SGHVS and CDR2 FNYEAQ. The DNA of the CDR3 is TGTGCCAGCAGCCGGGGGGGTTGGGATACGCAGTATTTT. Protein product: CASSRGGWDTQYF.

The rearrangement links TRBV7-9 to TRBJ1-1; D gene uncertain. Per the germline V gene, CDR1 is SEHNR and CDR2 is FQNEAQ (reference sequence). The CDR3 has 14 amino acids. V was clipped by 5 bases and J by 4 bases, with 14 bases between them. Here the CDR3 DNA reads TGTGCCAGCAGCCGCTTCGGAGGTATCACTGAAGCTTTCTTT. Residues: CASSRFGGITEAFF. Looking up the rest from reference TRBV7-9 and TRBJ1-1 gives the full variable domain: DTGVSQNPRHKITKRGQNVTFRCDPISEHNRLYWYRQTLGQGPEFLTYFQNEAQLEKSRLLSDRFSAERPKGSFSTLEIQRTEQGDSAMYLCASSRFGGITEAFFGQGTRLTVV.

V gene TRBV7-8 combines with J gene TRBJ1-5; 8 bases map to TRBD1. CDR3 length: 15 amino acids. V was pared by 5 bases and J by 1 base, with 4 bases of the junction left unmatched. Germline CDR1 SGHVS, CDR2 FQNEAQ. The CDR3 bases are TGTGCCAGCAGCCTTCGGACAGGGAGCAATCAGCCCCAGCATTTT. It specifies CASSLRTGSNQPQHF.

This clone has only one observation. This chain links TRBV18 with TRBJ2-7, with a weak D call TRBD2 (6 bases). V was shortened by 1 base and J by 4 bases, with 8 bases between the two germline ends. The V gene's germline CDR1 is KGHSH and CDR2 LQKENI. This CDR3 is built from 13 residues. CDR3 in DNA: TGTGCCAGCTCACCACGGGACTTTTACGAGCAGTACTTC. It specifies CASSPRDFYEQYF.

The V gene is TRBV5-1, the J gene TRBJ1-1; TRBD1 is a possible D gene (5 bases). The CDR3 totals 15 residues. V shed 0 bases and J shed 0 bases, with 9 bases lying between them. Germline V lookup: CDR1 SGHRS, CDR2 YFSETQ. CDR3 sequence reads: CASSLAWGLNTEAFF. DNA of the CDR3: TGCGCCAGCAGCTTGGCGTGGGGCTTGAACACTGAAGCTTTCTTT.

This clone was detected only a few times. The chain is built from TRBV18 and TRBJ1-2; D ambiguous. This CDR3 has 14 residues. V gave up 3 bases and J gave up 0 bases, with 8 bases separating them. Germline V gene data show CDR1 as KGHSH and CDR2 as LQKENI. CDR3 protein: CASSPSGANYGYTF. The CDR3 nucleotides read TGTGCCAGCTCACCGTCGGGAGCTAACTATGGCTACACCTTC.

The V gene is TRBV19, the J gene TRBJ1-1; TRBD1 is a possible D gene (5 bases). The CDR3 totals 12 residues. Trimming shortened V by 3 bases and J by 8 bases, and 10 bases separated the two germline ends. CDR1 and CDR2 (germline): LNHDA, SQIVND (reference sequence). CDR3 sequence (DNA): TGTGCCAGTAGTATTGGGGGAGTGGAAGCTTTCTTT. Translating gives CASSIGGVEAFF.

The chain joins TRBV27 to TRBJ2-3; 14 bases match TRBD2. Germline assignment: CDR1 MNHEY and CDR2 SMNVEV (reference sequence). The V gene end was trimmed by 3 bases and the J gene end by 5 bases; junction bases not matched to a gene: 16. The CDR3 runs to 20 residues. CDR3 sequence reads: CASSFSPTSGGGQELDTQYF. In nucleotides, the CDR3 is TGTGCCAGCAGTTTTTCCCCGACTAGCGGGGGGGGTCAAGAATTAGATACGCAGTATTTT.

J is TRBJ2-2 and V is TRBV6-1, with 7 positions matching TRBD1. Germline V CDR1 and CDR2: MNHNS, SASEGT. CDR3 length equals 17 residues. V gave up 0 bases and J gave up 5 bases; unmatched junction bases: 9. CDR3 sequence (DNA): TGTGCCAGCAGTGAAGCGCAGTTGGCAGGGGGAACCGGGGAGCTGTTTTTT. Protein sequence: CASSEAQLAGGTGELFF.

J is TRBJ2-1 and V is TRBV5-1; 9 nucleotides agree with TRBD1. V dropped 4 bases and J dropped 2; count of bases not matched to a gene: 4. This CDR3 is built from 15 residues. Germline V gene data show CDR1 as SGHRS and CDR2 as YFSETQ. CDR3 bases: TGCGCCAGCAGCCCCCGGACAGGGGCCTACAATGAGCAGTTCTTC. The encoded protein is CASSPRTGAYNEQFF.

This clone was seen more than once but under ten times. The CDR3: CASSYRPTGFGMEAFF. The CDR3 DNA sequence: TGTGCCAGCAGTTACCGACCCACAGGGTTTGGGATGGAAGCTTTCTTT. The chain links TRBV6-5 to TRBJ1-1; perhaps TRBD1 as D (6 bases). The CDR3 contains 16 residues. Germline V CDR1 and CDR2: MNHEY, SVGAGI. V lost 2 bases and J lost 8, with 21 bases in between.

This clone was counted between two and nine times. The chain couples TRBV11-2 to TRBJ2-5, with 11 bases identical to TRBD2. The CDR3 extends over 17 amino acids. Germline lookup yields CDR1 SGHAT and CDR2 FQNNGV. After removal of 0 bases from V and 5 bases from J, the junction contained 8 bases not matched to a gene. CDR3 coding DNA: TGTGCCAGCAGCTTAGATCAAAATAGCGGGAGGGCGGAGACCCAGTACTTC. It translates to CASSLDQNSGRAETQYF. The variable domain in full, with the rest retrieved from reference TRBV11-2 and TRBJ2-5, is EAGVAQSPRYKIIEKRQSVAFWCNPISGHATLYWYQQILGQGPKLLIQFQNNGVVDDSQLPKDRFSAERLKGVDSTLKIQPAKLEDSAVYLCASSLDQNSGRAETQYFGPGTRLLVL.

This chain connects TRBV5-1 to TRBJ1-5; TRBD1 matches 9 bases. Germline V CDR1 and CDR2: SGHRS, YFSETQ. The CDR3 contains 14 residues. J gave up 7 bases and V 4 bases, and 6 bases lay outside the gene matches. CDR3 residues: CASSVTGGEQPQHF. Written as DNA, the CDR3 is TGCGCCAGCAGCGTTACAGGGGGCGAACAGCCCCAGCATTTT.

The chain is built from TRBV7-6 and TRBJ2-5; 9 positions agree with TRBD2. Germline V gene lookup returns CDR1 SGHVS and CDR2 FNYEAQ. The junction had 8 bases not matched to a gene; V was cut back by 1 base and J by 5 bases. CDR3 length equals 16 residues. For the CDR3, the DNA is TGTGCCAGCAGCTTAGGTGTAGCGGGGGCCGGGGAGACCCAGTACTTC. Encoded protein: CASSLGVAGAGETQYF.